The T cell receptor (beta chain) under discussion was sequenced for a study of CD8+ T cells in alopecia areata. Notes on the study in general: There was only one nonresponder, so it was unclear how baseline CD8+ expansion relates to response.

Reverse transcribed after extraction, RNA yielded cDNA as the sequencing template. Data came from immunoSEQ multiplex PCR; TCRdb stores just in-frame clones and leaves some out. Of 180,000 or so clones listed, 58% are singletons. Germline V lookup: CDR1 SQVTM, CDR2 ANQGSEA. The CDR3 extends over 14 amino acids. Trimming removed 6 bases from V and 4 bases from J, with 19 bases in between. Notes on this clone: Its antigen is unknown.

Documented treatment: oral pan-JAK inhibitor, 5-10 mg twice daily. Alopecia areata patients gave lesional scalp punch biopsies and peripheral blood samples. The material sequenced was CD4+ T cells sorted from blood, taken between weeks 55 and 70, from a patient treated with tofacitinib. This clonotype was sampled from a human donor with alopecia areata. V usage is TRBV29-1 and J usage is TRBJ2-7, with D maybe TRBD2 (6 bases). Here the CDR3 DNA reads TGCAGCGTCTCCCCAGTTTTCGGGGGTTACGAGCAGTACTTC. It codes for CSVSPVFGGYEQYF.